This T cell receptor (beta chain) was captured by sequencing in a study of T cells after yellow fever vaccination. Study outcomes and limitations: Booster sampling recovered most clones from primary vaccination (around 96% CD4, approximately 88% CD8). Although most clonotypes did not, a small share appeared in both CD4 and CD8 compartments.

This clonotype was observed many times. Its antigen is unknown. Trimming pared 5 bases from V and 0 bases from J, leaving 10 bases between. The CDR3 totals 14 residues. CDR1 SEHNR and CDR2 FQNEAQ come from the germline V gene (reference sequence). For TCR, cDNA came from 5'RACE template switching, which added a universal primer site and UMIs. Via MiXCR, TCRdb re-called the 5' RACE reads, giving one row per CDR3 protein. The repertoire holds under 400,000 distinct CDR3 sequences, with under 15% as singletons. Specimen: CD4+ T cells sorted from PBMCs, collected 15 days after the yellow fever booster vaccination. This chain links TRBV7-9 with TRBJ1-1, with D tentatively TRBD1 (5 bases). The source of this sequence is a man younger than 35 who received the YFV17D yellow fever vaccine. The CDR3 region is CASSPRGLNTEAFF. The CDR3 region has the DNA TGTGCCAGCAGCCCTCGGGGCCTGAACACTGAAGCTTTCTTT.